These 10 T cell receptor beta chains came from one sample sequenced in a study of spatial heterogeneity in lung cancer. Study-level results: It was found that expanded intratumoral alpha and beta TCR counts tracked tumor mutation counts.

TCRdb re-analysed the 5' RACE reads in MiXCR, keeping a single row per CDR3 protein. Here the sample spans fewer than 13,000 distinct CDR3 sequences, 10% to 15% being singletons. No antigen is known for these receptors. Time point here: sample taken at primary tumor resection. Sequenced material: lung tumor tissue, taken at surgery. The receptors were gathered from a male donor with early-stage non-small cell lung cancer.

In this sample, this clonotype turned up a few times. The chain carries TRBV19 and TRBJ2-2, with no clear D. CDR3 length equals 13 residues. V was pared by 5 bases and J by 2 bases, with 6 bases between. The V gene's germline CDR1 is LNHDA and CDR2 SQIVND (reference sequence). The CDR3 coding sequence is TGTGCCAGTAGTTCAGTTAACACCGGGGAGCTGTTTTTT. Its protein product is CASSSVNTGELFF.

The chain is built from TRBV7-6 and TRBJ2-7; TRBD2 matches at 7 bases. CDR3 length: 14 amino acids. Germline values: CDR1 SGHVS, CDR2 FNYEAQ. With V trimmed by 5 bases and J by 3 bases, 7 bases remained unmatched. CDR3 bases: TGTGCCAGCAGCCCAGACGCGGGGGTCTACGAGCAGTACTTC. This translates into CASSPDAGVYEQYF.

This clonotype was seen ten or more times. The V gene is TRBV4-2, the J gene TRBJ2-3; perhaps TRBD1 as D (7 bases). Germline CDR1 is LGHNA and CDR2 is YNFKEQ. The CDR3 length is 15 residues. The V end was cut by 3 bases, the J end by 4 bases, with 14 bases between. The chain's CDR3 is CASSQSRGAADTQYF. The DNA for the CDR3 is TGTGCCAGCAGCCAGAGCAGGGGGGCTGCAGATACGCAGTATTTT.

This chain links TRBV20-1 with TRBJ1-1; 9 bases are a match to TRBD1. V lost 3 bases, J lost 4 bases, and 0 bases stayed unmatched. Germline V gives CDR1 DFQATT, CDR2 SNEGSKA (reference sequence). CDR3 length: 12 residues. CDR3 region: CSARTGGTEAFF. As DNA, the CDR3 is TGCAGTGCTAGGACAGGGGGCACTGAAGCTTTCTTT.

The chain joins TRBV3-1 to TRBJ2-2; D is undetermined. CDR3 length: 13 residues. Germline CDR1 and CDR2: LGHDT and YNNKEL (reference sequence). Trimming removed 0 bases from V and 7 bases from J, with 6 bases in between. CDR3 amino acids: CASSQDLSGELFF. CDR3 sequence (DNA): TGTGCCAGCAGCCAAGATCTCAGCGGGGAGCTGTTTTTT.

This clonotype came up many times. The CDR3 protein is CASSYATVWTGELFF. In DNA form, the CDR3 reads TGTGCCAGCAGTTACGCCACGGTGTGGACCGGGGAGCTGTTTTTT. This sequence joins TRBV6-2 or TRBV6-3 and TRBJ2-2; D gene unclear. The CDR3 runs to 15 residues. Germline V gene lookup returns CDR1 MNHEY and CDR2 SVGEGT. V was clipped by 2 bases and J by 5 bases, with 12 bases between them.

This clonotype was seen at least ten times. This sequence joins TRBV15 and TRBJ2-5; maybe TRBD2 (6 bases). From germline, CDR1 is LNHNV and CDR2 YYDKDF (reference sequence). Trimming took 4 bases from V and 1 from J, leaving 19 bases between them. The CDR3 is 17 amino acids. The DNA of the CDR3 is TGTGCCACCAGCATCCCTCCGGACTACAAGGGCCAAGAGACCCAGTACTTC. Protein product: CATSIPPDYKGQETQYF.

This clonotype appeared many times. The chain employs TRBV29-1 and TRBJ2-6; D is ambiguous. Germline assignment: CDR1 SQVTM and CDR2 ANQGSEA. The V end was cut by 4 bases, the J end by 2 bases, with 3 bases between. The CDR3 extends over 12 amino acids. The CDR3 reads CSVGTGANVLTF. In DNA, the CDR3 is TGCAGCGTTGGGACTGGGGCCAACGTCCTGACTTTC.

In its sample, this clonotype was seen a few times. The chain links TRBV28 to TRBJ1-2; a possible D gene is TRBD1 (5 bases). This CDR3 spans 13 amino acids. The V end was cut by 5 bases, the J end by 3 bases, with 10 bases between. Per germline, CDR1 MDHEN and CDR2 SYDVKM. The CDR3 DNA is TGTGCCAGCAGTACGACAGTGGACTATGGCTACACCTTC. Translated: CASSTTVDYGYTF.

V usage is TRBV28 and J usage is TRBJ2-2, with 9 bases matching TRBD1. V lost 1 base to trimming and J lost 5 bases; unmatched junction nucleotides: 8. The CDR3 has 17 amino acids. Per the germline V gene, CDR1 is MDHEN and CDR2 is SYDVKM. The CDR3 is CASSLFEGQGHTGELFF. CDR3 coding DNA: TGTGCCAGCAGTTTATTCGAGGGACAGGGACATACCGGGGAGCTGTTTTTT.